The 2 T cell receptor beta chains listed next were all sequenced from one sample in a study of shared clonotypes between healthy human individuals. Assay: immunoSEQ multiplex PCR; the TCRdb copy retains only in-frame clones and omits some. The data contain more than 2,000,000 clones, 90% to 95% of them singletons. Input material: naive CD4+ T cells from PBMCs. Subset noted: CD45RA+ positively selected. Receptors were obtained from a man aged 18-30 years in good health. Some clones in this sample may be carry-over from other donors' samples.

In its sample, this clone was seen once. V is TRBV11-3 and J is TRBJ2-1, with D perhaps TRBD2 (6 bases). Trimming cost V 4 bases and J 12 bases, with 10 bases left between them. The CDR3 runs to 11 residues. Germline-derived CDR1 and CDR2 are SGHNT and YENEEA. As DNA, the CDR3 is TGTGCCAGCAGCTCAGCGGGCCTGCAGTTCTTC. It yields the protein CASSSAGLQFF.

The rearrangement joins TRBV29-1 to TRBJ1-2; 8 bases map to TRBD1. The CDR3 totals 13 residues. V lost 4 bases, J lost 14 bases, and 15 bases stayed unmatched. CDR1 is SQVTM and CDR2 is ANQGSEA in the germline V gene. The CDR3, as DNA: TGCAGCGTTGTTCTTTTTAAAGGACAGGGCGAGACCTTC. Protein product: CSVVLFKGQGETF.